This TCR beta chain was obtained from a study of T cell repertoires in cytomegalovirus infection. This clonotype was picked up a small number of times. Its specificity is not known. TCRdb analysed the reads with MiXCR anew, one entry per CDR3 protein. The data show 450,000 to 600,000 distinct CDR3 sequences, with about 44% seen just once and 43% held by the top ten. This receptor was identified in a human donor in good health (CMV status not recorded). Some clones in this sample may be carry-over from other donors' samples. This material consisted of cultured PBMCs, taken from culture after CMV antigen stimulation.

DNA of the CDR3: TGTGCCAGCAGCTTAGTCGGGGGGGGGGACAATGAGCAGTTCTTC. As protein: CASSLVGGGDNEQFF. This chain links TRBV11-2 with TRBJ2-1; 8 bases are a match to TRBD2. The CDR3 loop spans 15 amino acids. Germline trimming cut 1 base from V and 5 bases from J; bases unmatched to any gene: 4. In germline, CDR1 is SGHAT, CDR2 FQNNGV.